This T cell receptor beta chain was identified in a study of cytomegalovirus exposure and HLA in healthy donors. Notes on the study in general: DRB1 showed the most TCR associations and HLA-C the fewest in a later analysis, as rates varied by HLA locus.

On this clone: Its antigen is not known.

Germline V CDR1 and CDR2: GTSNPN, SVGIG (reference sequence). The CDR3 totals 15 residues. Trimming removed 3 bases from V and 2 bases from J, with 14 bases in between. PCR primers comprised 60 Vbeta and 13 Jbeta primers. Measured with immunoSEQ multiplex PCR; TCRdb has only the in-frame clones, and not every one. The sample's table shows roughly 70,000 clones. The sequence was collected from a female donor in good health and CMV-seropositive. What was sequenced was PBMCs. The rearrangement joins TRBV30 to TRBJ2-1; tentative D call: TRBD2 (6 bases). Here the CDR3 DNA reads TGTGCCTGGAGCTCGGGAGTCCGGACCTACAATGAGCAGTTCTTC. It yields the protein CAWSSGVRTYNEQFF.